The source of this T cell receptor beta chain is a study of T cells of healthy individuals. This clonotype has only a few counts. TCRdb called the 5' RACE reads again in MiXCR, with one record for every CDR3 protein. In the table there are about 96,000 distinct CDR3 sequences, under 20% of which are singletons. J gave up 2 bases and V 2 bases, and 6 bases lay outside the gene matches. CDR3 length: 16 residues. In germline, CDR1 is KGHSH, CDR2 LQKENI. The chain recombines TRBV18 with TRBJ2-5, with TRBD1 identical over 9 bases. This TCR was sampled from a human donor in good health. This chain's CDR3 is CASSPWGQGKQETQYF. The CDR3 bases are TGTGCCAGCTCACCATGGGGACAGGGAAAACAAGAGACCCAGTACTTC.